This TCR beta chain is drawn from a study of shared clonotypes between healthy human individuals. Sequencing used immunoSEQ multiplex PCR; TCRdb keeps in-frame clones, though not all of them. Found here are hundreds of thousands of clones, approximately 79% of them singletons; the top ten hold about 1.8%. The study, taken as a whole, reports: Across subsets, estimated richness was generally greater for naive than for memory populations.

The V end lost 3 bases, the J end lost 6 bases, and 17 bases lay between the germline ends. Looked up from germline, CDR1 is MGHDK and CDR2 is SYGVNS. The CDR3 length is 15 residues. On this clone: Antigen specificity is unknown.

The V call is TRBV25-1, the J call TRBJ1-1; maybe TRBD1 (5 bases). The receptor's source is a woman aged 25 to 39 in good health. The sample consisted of memory CD4+ T cells sorted from blood. Subset specified: CD45RA-negative fraction. For the CDR3, the DNA is TGTGCCAGCAGTGAGGCCGGGTCTCTAGGGGCTGAAGCTTTCTTT. Protein product: CASSEAGSLGAEAFF.